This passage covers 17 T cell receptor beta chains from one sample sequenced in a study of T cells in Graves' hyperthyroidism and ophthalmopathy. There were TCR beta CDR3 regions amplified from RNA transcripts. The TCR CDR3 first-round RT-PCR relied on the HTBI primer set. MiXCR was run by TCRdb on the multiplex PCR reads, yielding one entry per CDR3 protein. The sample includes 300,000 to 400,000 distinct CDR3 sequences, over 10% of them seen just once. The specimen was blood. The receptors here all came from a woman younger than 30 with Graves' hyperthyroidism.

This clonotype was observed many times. The chain's CDR3 is CASSLDGPLDTQYF. CDR3 nucleotides: TGTGCCAGCAGCTTAGATGGACCCCTAGATACGCAGTATTTT. V usage is TRBV7-2 and J usage is TRBJ2-3; D call uncertain. The CDR3 runs 14 residues. Germline values: CDR1 SGHTA, CDR2 FQGNSA. The germline V and J ends were trimmed by 1 base and 5 bases, with 10 bases remaining between them.

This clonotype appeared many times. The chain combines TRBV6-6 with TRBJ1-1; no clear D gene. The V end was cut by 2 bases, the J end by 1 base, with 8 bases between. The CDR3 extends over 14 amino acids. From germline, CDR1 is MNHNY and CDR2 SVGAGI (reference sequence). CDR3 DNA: TGTGCCAGCAGTTACGTGAACTCGAACACTGAAGCTTTCTTT. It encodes CASSYVNSNTEAFF.

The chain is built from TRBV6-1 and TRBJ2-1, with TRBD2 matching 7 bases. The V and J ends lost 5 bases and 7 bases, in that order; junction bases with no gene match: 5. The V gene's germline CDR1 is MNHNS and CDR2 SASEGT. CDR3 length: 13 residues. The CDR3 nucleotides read TGTGCCAGCAGTTGGGGCGGGGGTAATGAGCAGTTCTTC. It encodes CASSWGGGNEQFF.

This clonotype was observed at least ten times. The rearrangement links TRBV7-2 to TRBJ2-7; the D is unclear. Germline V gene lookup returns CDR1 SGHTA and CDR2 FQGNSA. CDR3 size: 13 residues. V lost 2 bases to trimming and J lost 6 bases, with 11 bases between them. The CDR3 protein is CASSLTREGEQYF. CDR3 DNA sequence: TGTGCCAGCAGCTTAACCCGAGAAGGCGAGCAGTACTTC.

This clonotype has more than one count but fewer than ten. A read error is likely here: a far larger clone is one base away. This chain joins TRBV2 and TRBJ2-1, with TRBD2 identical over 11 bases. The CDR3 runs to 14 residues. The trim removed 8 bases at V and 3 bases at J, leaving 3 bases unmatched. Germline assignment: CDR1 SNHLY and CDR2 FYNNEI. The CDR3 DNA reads TGTGCCAGCGGTGGGACTAGCGGCTACAATGAGCAGTTCTTC. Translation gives CASGGTSGYNEQFF.

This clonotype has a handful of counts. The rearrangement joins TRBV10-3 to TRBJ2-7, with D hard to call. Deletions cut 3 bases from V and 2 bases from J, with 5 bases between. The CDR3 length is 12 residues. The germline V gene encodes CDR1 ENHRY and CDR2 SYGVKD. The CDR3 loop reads CAISDPPYEQYF. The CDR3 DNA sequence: TGTGCCATCAGTGACCCCCCCTACGAGCAGTACTTC.

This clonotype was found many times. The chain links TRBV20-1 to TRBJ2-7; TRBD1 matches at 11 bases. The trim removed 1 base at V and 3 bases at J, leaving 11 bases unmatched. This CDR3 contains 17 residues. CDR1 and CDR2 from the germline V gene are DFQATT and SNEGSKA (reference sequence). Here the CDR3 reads CSARVVIGTGGFYEQYF. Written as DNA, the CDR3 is TGCAGTGCTAGAGTCGTCATCGGGACAGGGGGTTTCTACGAGCAGTACTTC.

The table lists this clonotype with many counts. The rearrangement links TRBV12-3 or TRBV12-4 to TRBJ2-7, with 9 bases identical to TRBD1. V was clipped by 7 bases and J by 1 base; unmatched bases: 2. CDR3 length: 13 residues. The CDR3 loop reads CASKGTGSYEQYF. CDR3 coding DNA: TGTGCCAGCAAGGGGACAGGGTCCTACGAGCAGTACTTC.

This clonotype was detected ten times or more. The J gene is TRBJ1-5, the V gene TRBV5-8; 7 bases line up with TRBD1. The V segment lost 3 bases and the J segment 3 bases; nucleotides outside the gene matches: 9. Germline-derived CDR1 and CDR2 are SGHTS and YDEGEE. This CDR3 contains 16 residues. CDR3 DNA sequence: TGTGCCAGCAGCTCCGAAATAACAGGGGCCAATCAGCCCCAGCATTTT. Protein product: CASSSEITGANQPQHF.

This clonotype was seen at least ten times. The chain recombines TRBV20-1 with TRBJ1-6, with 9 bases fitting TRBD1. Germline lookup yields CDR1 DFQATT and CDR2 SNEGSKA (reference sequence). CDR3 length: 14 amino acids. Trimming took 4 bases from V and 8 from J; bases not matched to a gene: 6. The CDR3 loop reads CSANTGGADSPLHF. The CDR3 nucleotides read TGCAGTGCTAATACAGGGGGCGCGGATTCACCCCTCCACTTT.

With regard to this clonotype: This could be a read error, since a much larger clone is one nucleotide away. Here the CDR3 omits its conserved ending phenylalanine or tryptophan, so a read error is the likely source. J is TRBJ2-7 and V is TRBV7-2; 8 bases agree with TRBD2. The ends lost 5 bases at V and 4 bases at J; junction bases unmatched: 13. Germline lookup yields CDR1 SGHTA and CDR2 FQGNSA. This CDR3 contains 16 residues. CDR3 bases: TGTGCCAGCAGCCGGGGGTCGGGACTAGGGGGGTACGAGCAGTACCTC. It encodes CASSRGSGLGGYEQYL.

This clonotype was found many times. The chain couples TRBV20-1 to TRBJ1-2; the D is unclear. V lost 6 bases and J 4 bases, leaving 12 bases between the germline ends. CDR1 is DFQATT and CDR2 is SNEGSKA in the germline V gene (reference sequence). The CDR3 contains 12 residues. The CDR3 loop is CSANSEIYGYTF. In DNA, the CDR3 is TGCAGTGCCAACTCAGAAATCTATGGCTACACCTTC.

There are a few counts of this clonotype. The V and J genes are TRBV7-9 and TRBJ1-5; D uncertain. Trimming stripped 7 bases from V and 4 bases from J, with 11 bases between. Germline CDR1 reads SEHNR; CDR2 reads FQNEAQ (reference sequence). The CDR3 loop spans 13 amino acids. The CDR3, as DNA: TGTGCCAGCACCTCTACCGCTAATCAGCCCCAGCATTTT. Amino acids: CASTSTANQPQHF.

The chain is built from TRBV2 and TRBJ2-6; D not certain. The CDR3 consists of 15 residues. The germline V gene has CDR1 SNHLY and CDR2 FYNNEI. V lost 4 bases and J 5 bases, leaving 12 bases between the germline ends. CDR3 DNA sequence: TGTGCCAGCAGTGTTCAGGTCCAGCGGGCCAACGTCCTGACTTTC. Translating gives CASSVQVQRANVLTF.

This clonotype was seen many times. DNA of the CDR3: TGCAGTGCTAGAGATCTGTGGAGACAGGGGATAGAAGTTGGCAATCAGCCCCAGCATTTT. Translated: CSARDLWRQGIEVGNQPQHF. V gene TRBV20-1 combines with J gene TRBJ1-5; TRBD1 matches 8 bases. V shed 0 bases, J shed 2 bases, and the junction held 18 bases outside the gene matches. Germline CDR1 is DFQATT and CDR2 is SNEGSKA (reference sequence). The CDR3 runs 20 residues.

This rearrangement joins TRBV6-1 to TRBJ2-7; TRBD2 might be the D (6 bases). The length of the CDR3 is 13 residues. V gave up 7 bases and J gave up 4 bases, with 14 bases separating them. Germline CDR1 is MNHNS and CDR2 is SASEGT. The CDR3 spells CASTQGGGYEQYF. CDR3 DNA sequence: TGTGCCAGCACTCAAGGCGGAGGGTACGAGCAGTACTTC.

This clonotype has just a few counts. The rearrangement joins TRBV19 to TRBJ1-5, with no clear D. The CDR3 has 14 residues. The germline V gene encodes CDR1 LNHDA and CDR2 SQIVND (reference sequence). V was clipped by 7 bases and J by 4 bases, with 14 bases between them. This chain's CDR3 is CASTLGRSNQPQHF. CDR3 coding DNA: TGTGCCAGTACCCTTGGCAGGAGTAATCAGCCCCAGCATTTT.